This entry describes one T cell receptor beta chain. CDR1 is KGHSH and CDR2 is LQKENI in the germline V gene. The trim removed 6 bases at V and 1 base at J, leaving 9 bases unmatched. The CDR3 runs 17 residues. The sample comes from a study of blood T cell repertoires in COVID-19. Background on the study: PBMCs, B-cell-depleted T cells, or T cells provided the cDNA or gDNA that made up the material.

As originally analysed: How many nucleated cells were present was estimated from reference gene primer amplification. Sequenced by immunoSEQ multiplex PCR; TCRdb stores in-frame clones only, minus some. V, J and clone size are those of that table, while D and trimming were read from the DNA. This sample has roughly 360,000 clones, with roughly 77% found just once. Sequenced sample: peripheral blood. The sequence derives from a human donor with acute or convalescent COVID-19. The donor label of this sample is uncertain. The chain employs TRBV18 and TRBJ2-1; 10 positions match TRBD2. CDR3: CASSGGIAGGSYNEQFF. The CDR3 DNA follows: TGTGCCAGCTCCGGGGGCATAGCGGGGGGATCCTACAATGAGCAGTTCTTC.